This is a list of T cell receptor beta chains from one sample in a study of T cells in Graves' hyperthyroidism and ophthalmopathy. TCRdb re-derived calls from the multiplex PCR reads in MiXCR, one entry per CDR3 protein. This sample yields 650,000 to 850,000 distinct CDR3 sequences, of which around 19% are seen a single time; roughly a sixth belongs to the top ten. Sequences were obtained from blood. These receptors were obtained from a woman aged 45-60 years with Graves' hyperthyroidism that later progressed to Graves' ophthalmopathy. CDR3s include the opening cysteine and the closing phenylalanine or tryptophan. Clone size, where shown, is once, few, many, or a class for clones that have expanded.

clone_size,v_call,cdr3_aa
NA,TRBV7-9,CASGQGSQPQHF
NA,TRBV6-2/TRBV6-3,CASSAPQGTEAFF
few,TRBV20-1,CSARGAGLGTSSYEQYF
once,TRBV9,CASSDSGTEAFF
few,TRBV24-1,CATSDLGADNEQFF
NA,TRBV5-1,CASSLGGTGGFRGYTF
many,TRBV11-2,CASTSSGTVQETQYF
NA,TRBV6-5,CASSYSSGLGSTGELFF
NA,TRBV6-5,CASSYSGTPYGYTF
many,TRBV20-1,CSARDQRTRLGTDTQYF
NA,TRBV4-1,CASSPRTGVGEAFF
many,TRBV30,CAWRGQADTGELFF
many,TRBV6-1,CASSERGADTEAFF
many,TRBV27,CASSLGGRTTDTQYF
many,TRBV10-3,CAIRPTLNTEAFF
NA,TRBV7-9,CASSFDRRGVGPANEKLFF
few,TRBV6-1,CASSEDRGTHQPQHF
NA,TRBV7-9,CAGRAGQGATGELFF
NA,TRBV2,CASSDSSGGVISYNEQFF
many,TRBV11-1,CASSSDRGRYYEQYF
few,TRBV12-3/TRBV12-4,CASSPPSGGINNEQFF
NA,TRBV20-1,CSARAEQGTGLGGYTF
NA,TRBV19,CASSILAGELFF
NA,TRBV13,CASSSVTSAQDTQYF
many,TRBV6-1,CASSEFPGQGDTEAFF
few,TRBV29-1,CSVTNSRQYNVLDTEAFF
NA,TRBV20-1,CSAREAQRGAQGEQFF
NA,TRBV7-2,CASSLEYGGAILSSYNEQFF
NA,TRBV20-1,CSARSAEAFF
NA,TRBV13,CASSQSRDGSYEQYF
many,TRBV11-1,CASSSQRGKLFF
NA,TRBV19,CASTPSQDRATFF
many,TRBV5-5,CASSLSAGRTEAFF
few,TRBV18,CASSDGQDNEKLFF
many,TRBV3-1,CASSQDMEWGEQFF
many,TRBV27,CASSRTGPNYGYTF
many,TRBV3-1,CASSPRGGARYGYTF
few,TRBV7-8,CASWEMNTGELFF
NA,TRBV12-3/TRBV12-4,CASNTGTEQETQYF
NA,TRBV19,CASSIAGQGSWTEAFF
NA,TRBV9,CASSVGYYTGELFF
NA,TRBV15,CATSRSRGPSYNEQFF
NA,TRBV5-6,CASSYGTGTGQPQHF
many,TRBV13,CASRHRQGGGSYNEQFF
many,TRBV12-3/TRBV12-4,CASTPAGQGRYEQYF
few,TRBV24-1,CATSDLRLASTDTQYF
few,TRBV20-1,CSASAPRRQETQYF
few,TRBV19,CASSPFGQTYNEQFF
NA,TRBV27,CASSLSNSYNEQFF
NA,TRBV6-1,CASSEESFYVFSAFF
few,TRBV24-1,CATSDTRRGTNTGELFF
many,TRBV3-1,CASSQDARVGQPQHF
NA,TRBV10-1,CASSEGANQPQHF
NA,TRBV11-2,CASSSASVGNEQFF
NA,TRBV12-3/TRBV12-4,CASSGQGSSGANVLTF
few,TRBV7-2,CASSQMIASGYSPLHF
few,TRBV27,CASSSAGPIIDEQFF
many,TRBV27,CASSPRDIFYGYTF
many,TRBV30,CAWSVRGSGNTIYF